One sample yielded the 10 T cell receptor beta chains listed below, sequenced in a study of cytomegalovirus exposure and HLA in healthy donors. The study ran its PCR with 60 Vbeta and 13 Jbeta primers. The protocol was immunoSEQ multiplex PCR, while the TCRdb copy is restricted to in-frame clones and leaves out a portion. The sample consists of about 250,000 clones, about 85% of them appearing once. Sequencing was done on a sample of PBMCs. These receptors were collected from a girl aged 2-9 years in good health and CMV-seronegative.

The chain links TRBV30 to TRBJ1-2; TRBD1 agrees at 9 bases. The CDR3 spans 16 residues. With 4 bases clipped from V and 7 bases from J, the junction kept 16 bases outside the gene matches. CDR1 and CDR2 from the germline V gene are GTSNPN and SVGIG (reference sequence). This CDR3 is CAWKAQFRDRAAGYTF. Here the CDR3 DNA reads TGTGCCTGGAAGGCCCAGTTCCGGGACAGGGCGGCTGGCTACACCTTC.

V usage is TRBV29-1 and J usage is TRBJ1-1, with 7 bases fitting TRBD1. The CDR3 loop spans 16 amino acids. V dropped 5 bases and J dropped 0; count of bases not matched to a gene: 12. The V gene's germline CDR1 is SQVTM and CDR2 ANQGSEA. This CDR3 reads CSVPLRQGTLNTEAFF. In nucleotides, the CDR3 is TGCAGCGTTCCCCTTCGACAGGGTACGTTGAACACTGAAGCTTTCTTT.

The chain combines TRBV5-5 with TRBJ2-7; possible D gene TRBD1, 6 bases. The germline V gene encodes CDR1 SGHKS and CDR2 YYEKEE (reference sequence). CDR3 length: 14 residues. V was trimmed by 0 bases and J by 3 bases, leaving 10 bases between them. CDR3 in DNA: TGTGCCAGCAGCTTGGTGGGACAAGGCTACGAGCAGTACTTC. Its protein product is CASSLVGQGYEQYF.

CDR3 amino acids: CASSRYPTRRDTEAFF. The CDR3 nucleotides are TGCGCCAGCAGCCGATACCCGACACGGAGGGACACTGAAGCTTTCTTT. The chain employs TRBV4-1 and TRBJ1-1; D is ambiguous. The CDR3 contains 16 residues. Germline CDR1 and CDR2: MGHRA and YSYEKL. Trimming shortened V by 4 bases and J by 3 bases, and 18 bases separated the two germline ends.

V usage is TRBV7-7 and J usage is TRBJ2-5, with 7 bases lining up with TRBD2. This CDR3 has 14 amino acids. Germline V gives CDR1 SSHAT, CDR2 FNYEAQ (reference sequence). V gave up 5 bases and J gave up 4 bases; unmatched junction bases: 7. The CDR3 coding sequence is TGTGCCAGCAGCCACGGGGGGATGGGAGAGACCCAGTACTTC. Its translation: CASSHGGMGETQYF.

The chain joins TRBV5-8 to TRBJ1-6; 7 bases agree with TRBD1. Germline V gene data show CDR1 as SGHTS and CDR2 as YDEGEE. V trimming: 1 base; J trimming: 9 bases; junction bases outside the gene matches: 4. The CDR3 is 14 amino acids. CDR3 sequence (DNA): TGTGCCAGCAGCTTGAAGGGGGCCGGTTCACCCCTCCACTTT. As protein: CASSLKGAGSPLHF.

This clone was observed a few times. The J gene is TRBJ2-2, the V gene TRBV7-2; TRBD2 matches at 9 bases. Trimming at V came to 3 bases and at J to 6 bases, leaving 8 bases not matched to a gene. The CDR3 is 16 residues long. From germline, CDR1 is SGHTA and CDR2 FQGNSA. The CDR3 DNA sequence: TGTGCCAGCAGCTTGGGGGCTAGCGGGACTTCCGGGGAGCTGTTTTTT. This sequence encodes CASSLGASGTSGELFF.

J is TRBJ2-7 and V is TRBV19; 9 bases line up with TRBD2. The trim removed 6 bases at V and 6 bases at J, leaving 18 bases unmatched. CDR3 length equals 17 residues. The germline V gene has CDR1 LNHDA and CDR2 SQIVND (reference sequence). DNA of the CDR3: TGTGCCAGTAGCACCGGAAATTTAGCGGGAGCACTGGGCGAGCAGTACTTC. Protein sequence: CASSTGNLAGALGEQYF.

The rearrangement joins TRBV7-3 to TRBJ2-3, with TRBD2 matching 11 bases. Germline CDR1 and CDR2: SGHTA and FQGTGA. The CDR3 covers 16 residues. Trimming took 5 bases from V and 6 from J; bases not matched to a gene: 10. The CDR3 DNA is TGTGCCAGCAGCCCATCCCGTAGCGGGGGGGCCGATACGCAGTATTTT. This sequence encodes CASSPSRSGGADTQYF. Full variable domain (rest looked up from reference TRBV7-3 and TRBJ2-3): GAGVSQTPSNKVTEKGKYVELRCDPISGHTALYWYRQSLGQGPEFLIYFQGTGAADDSGLPNDRFFAVRPEGSVSTLKIQRTERGDSAVYLCASSPSRSGGADTQYFGPGTRLTVL.

The rearrangement uses TRBV6-5 and TRBJ2-7, with 9 positions matching TRBD1. V shed 6 bases and J 6 bases; nucleotides not matched to a gene: 9. The CDR3 has 14 amino acids. Per germline, CDR1 MNHEY and CDR2 SVGAGI. The CDR3 spells CASRVGQGPSEQYF. The CDR3 bases are TGTGCCAGCAGGGTGGGACAGGGCCCTTCCGAGCAGTACTTC.